This T cell receptor (beta chain) was observed in a study of T-cell reconstitution after alpha-beta-depleted transplantation in children. Germline V gene lookup returns CDR1 DFQATT and CDR2 SNEGSKA (reference sequence). The CDR3 extends over 17 amino acids. V shed 5 bases, J shed 4 bases, and the junction held 12 bases outside the gene matches. A TCRbeta library incorporating unique molecular identifiers was prepared. MiXCR, applied by TCRdb to the PCR reads, yields one record per CDR3 protein. The data contain approximately 1,000,000 distinct CDR3 sequences, about 29% of them singletons. This sequence originates from a boy under two years old who had a stem cell transplant for SCID, so the T cells may come from the graft donor. The source was PBMCs, mostly from graft donor cells, collected 360 days after TCRalphabeta/CD19-depleted stem cell transplant. This chain joins TRBV20-1 and TRBJ2-2; 11 bases agree with TRBD1. The CDR3 sequence is CSAGNEGQGASTGELFF. CDR3 DNA sequence: TGCAGTGCTGGAAACGAAGGACAGGGGGCAAGCACCGGGGAGCTGTTTTTT.